This T cell receptor (beta chain) was sequenced in a study of CD8 T cells in Susac syndrome. Those who served as multiple sclerosis controls were treatment-naive patients with stable or active relapsing-remitting disease. TEMRA cells were FACS-enriched and CD8+ and CD4+ T cells negatively isolated. The RNA input was about 0.45 to 1 ug, and it was reverse transcribed with random hexamers. The CDR3 of TCR beta was amplified by immunoSEQ multiplex PCR across 54 Vbeta and 13 Jbeta. TCRdb used MiXCR to reprocess the immunoSEQ multiplex PCR reads, holding one entry per CDR3 protein. The sample carries around 300,000 distinct CDR3 sequences, around nine tenths recorded once. Germline CDR1 and CDR2: MNHEY and SMNVEV (reference sequence). With V trimmed by 4 bases and J by 4 bases, 5 bases remained unmatched. This CDR3 contains 14 residues.

Sequencing was done on a sample of CD8+ T cells from PBMCs. This clonotype was sampled from a human donor with multiple sclerosis. This sequence joins TRBV27 and TRBJ2-7; 9 nucleotides match TRBD2. The CDR3 protein is CASSWRGGGYEQYF. The CDR3 nucleotides read TGTGCCAGCAGTTGGCGGGGGGGCGGTTACGAGCAGTACTTC.